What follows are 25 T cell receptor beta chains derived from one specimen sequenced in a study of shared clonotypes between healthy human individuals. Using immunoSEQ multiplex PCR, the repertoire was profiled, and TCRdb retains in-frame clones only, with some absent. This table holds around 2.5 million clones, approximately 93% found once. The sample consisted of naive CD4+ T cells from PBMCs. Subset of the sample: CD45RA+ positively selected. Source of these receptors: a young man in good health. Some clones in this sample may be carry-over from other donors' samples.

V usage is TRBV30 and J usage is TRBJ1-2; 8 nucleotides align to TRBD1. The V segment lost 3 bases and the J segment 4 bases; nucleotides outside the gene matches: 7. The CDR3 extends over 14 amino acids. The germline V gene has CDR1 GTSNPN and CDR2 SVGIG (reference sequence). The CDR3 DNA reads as TGTGCCTGGAGCGGTACAGGGGGTAGCTATGGCTACACCTTC. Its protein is CAWSGTGGSYGYTF.

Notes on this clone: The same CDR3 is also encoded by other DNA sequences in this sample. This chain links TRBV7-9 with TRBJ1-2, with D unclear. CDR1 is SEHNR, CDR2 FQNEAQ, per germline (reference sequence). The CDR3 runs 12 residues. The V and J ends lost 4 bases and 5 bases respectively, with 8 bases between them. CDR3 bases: TGTGCCAGCAGCTCGGGAGATTATGGCTACACCTTC. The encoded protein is CASSSGDYGYTF.

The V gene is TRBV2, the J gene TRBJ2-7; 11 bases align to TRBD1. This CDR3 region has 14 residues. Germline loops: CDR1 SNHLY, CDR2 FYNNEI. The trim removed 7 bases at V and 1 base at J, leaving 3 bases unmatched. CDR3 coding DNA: TGTGCCAGCACCGGGACAGGGGGTTCCTACGAGCAGTACTTC. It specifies CASTGTGGSYEQYF.

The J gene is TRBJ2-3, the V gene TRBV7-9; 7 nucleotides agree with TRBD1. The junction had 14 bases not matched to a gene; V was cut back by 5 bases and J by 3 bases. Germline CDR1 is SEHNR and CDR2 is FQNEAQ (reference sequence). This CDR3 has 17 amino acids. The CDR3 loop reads CASSARDSQQVTDTQYF. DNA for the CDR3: TGTGCCAGCAGCGCCCGGGACAGCCAGCAAGTGACAGATACGCAGTATTTT.

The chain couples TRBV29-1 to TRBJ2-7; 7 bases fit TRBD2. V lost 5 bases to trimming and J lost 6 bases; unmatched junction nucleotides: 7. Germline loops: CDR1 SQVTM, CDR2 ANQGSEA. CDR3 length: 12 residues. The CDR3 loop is CSVTGGFGEQYF. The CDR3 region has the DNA TGCAGCGTTACGGGAGGCTTCGGCGAGCAGTACTTC.

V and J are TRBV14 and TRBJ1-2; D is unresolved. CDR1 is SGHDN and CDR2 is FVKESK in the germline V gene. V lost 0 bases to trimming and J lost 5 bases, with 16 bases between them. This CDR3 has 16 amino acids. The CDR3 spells CASSQEQRGSLYGYTF. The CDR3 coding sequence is TGTGCCAGCAGCCAAGAACAACGCGGGAGCTTATATGGCTACACCTTC.

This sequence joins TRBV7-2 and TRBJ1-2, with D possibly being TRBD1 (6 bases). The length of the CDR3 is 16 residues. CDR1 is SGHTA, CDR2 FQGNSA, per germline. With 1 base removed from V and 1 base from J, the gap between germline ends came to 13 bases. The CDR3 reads CASSLVSAGDNYGYTF. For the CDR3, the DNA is TGTGCCAGCAGCTTAGTGAGCGCAGGGGATAACTATGGCTACACCTTC.

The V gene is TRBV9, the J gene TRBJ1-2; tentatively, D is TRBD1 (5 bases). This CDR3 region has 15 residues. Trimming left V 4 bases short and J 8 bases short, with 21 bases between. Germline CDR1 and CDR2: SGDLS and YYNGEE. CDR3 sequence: CASSPGTAPWGGYTF. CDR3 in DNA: TGTGCCAGCAGCCCCGGGACCGCCCCGTGGGGGGGCTACACCTTC.

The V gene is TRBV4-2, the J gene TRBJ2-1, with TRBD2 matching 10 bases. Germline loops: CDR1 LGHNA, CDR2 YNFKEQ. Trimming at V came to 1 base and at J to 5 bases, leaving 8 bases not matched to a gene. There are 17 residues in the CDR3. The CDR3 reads CASSQATGTSAHNEQFF. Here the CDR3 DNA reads TGTGCCAGCAGCCAAGCCACCGGGACTAGCGCCCACAATGAGCAGTTCTTC.

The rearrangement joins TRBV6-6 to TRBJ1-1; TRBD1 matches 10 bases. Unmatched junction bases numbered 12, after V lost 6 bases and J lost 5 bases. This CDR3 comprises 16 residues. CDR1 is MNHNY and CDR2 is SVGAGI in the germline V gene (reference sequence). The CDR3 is CASSSGTGVRWTEAFF. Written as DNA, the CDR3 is TGTGCCAGCAGCTCCGGGACAGGGGTTCGTTGGACTGAAGCTTTCTTT.

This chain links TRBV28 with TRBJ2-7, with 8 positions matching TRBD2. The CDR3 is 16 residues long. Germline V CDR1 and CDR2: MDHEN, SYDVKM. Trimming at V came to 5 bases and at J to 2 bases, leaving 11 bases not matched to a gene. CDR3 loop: CASSGALAGATYEQYF. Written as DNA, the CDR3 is TGTGCCAGCAGTGGGGCTCTAGCGGGCGCCACCTACGAGCAGTACTTC. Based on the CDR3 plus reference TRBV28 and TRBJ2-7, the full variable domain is DVKVTQSSRYLVKRTGEKVFLECVQDMDHENMFWYRQDPGLGLRLIYFSYDVKMKEKGDIPEGYSVSREKKERFSLILESASTNQTSMYLCASSGALAGATYEQYFGPGTRLTVT.

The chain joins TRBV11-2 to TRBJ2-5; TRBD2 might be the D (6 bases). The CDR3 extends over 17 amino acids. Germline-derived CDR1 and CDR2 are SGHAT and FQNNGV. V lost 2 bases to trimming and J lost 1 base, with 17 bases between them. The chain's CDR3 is CASSLYYSVGGQETQYF. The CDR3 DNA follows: TGTGCCAGCAGCTTATACTATTCGGTGGGGGGCCAAGAGACCCAGTACTTC.

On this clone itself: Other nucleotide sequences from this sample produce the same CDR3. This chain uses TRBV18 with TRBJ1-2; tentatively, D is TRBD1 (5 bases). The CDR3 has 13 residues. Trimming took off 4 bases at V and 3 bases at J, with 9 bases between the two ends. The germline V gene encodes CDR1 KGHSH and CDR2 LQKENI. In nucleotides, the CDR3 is TGTGCCAGCTCACAAGGGGTTGACTATGGCTACACCTTC. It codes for CASSQGVDYGYTF.

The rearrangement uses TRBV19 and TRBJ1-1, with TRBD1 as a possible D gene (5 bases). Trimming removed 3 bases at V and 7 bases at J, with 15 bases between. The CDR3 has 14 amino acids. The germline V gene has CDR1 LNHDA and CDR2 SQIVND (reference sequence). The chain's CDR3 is CASSMPARQIEAFF. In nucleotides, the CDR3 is TGTGCCAGTAGTATGCCCGCTCGACAGATTGAAGCTTTCTTT.

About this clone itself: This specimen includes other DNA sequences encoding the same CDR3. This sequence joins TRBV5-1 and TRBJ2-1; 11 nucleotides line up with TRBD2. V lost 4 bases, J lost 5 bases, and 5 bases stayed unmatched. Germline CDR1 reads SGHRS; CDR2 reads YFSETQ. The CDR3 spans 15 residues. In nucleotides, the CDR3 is TGCGCCAGCAGCACCGGGACTAGCGGAAACAATGAGCAGTTCTTC. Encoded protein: CASSTGTSGNNEQFF.

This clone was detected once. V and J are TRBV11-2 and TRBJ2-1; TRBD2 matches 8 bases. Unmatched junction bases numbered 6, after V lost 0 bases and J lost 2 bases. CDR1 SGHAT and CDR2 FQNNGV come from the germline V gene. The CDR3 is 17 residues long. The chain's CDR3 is CASSLERGGRPYNEQFF. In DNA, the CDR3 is TGTGCCAGCAGCTTAGAAAGGGGCGGGAGGCCCTACAATGAGCAGTTCTTC.

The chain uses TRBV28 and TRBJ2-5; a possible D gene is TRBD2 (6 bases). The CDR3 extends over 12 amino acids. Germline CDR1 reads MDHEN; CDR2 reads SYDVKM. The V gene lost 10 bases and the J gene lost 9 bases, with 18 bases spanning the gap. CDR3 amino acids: CATSGGLVAQYF. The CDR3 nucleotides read TGTGCCACCTCCGGGGGACTTGTAGCCCAGTACTTC.

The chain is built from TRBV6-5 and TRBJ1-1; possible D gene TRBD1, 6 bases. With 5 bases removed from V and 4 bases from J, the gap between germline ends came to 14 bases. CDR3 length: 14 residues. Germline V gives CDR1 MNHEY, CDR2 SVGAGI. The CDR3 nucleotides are TGTGCCAGCAGTAACAGGGTAGATGGCACTGAAGCTTTCTTT. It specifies CASSNRVDGTEAFF.

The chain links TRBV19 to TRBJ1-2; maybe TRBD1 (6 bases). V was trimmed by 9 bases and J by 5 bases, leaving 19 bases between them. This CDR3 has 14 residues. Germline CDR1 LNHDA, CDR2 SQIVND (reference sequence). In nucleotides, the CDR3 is TGTGCCAGGGGGGCCCCGCAGAAAATTTATGGCTACACCTTC. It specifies CARGAPQKIYGYTF.

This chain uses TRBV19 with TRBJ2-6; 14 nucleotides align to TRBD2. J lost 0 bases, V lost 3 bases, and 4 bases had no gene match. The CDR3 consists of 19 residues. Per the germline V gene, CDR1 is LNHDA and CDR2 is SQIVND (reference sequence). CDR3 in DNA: TGTGCCAGTAGTATGCCGACTAGCGGGAGGGCCTCTGGGGCCAACGTCCTGACTTTC. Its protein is CASSMPTSGRASGANVLTF.

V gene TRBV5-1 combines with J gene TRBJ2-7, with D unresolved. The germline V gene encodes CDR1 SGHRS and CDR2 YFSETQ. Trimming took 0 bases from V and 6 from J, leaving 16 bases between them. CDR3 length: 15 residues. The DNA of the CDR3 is TGCGCCAGCAGCTTGGAGCGACTGACCCTATCCGAGCAGTACTTC. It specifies CASSLERLTLSEQYF. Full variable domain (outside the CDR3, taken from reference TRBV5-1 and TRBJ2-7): KAGVTQTPRYLIKTRGQQVTLSCSPISGHRSVSWYQQTPGQGLQFLFEYFSETQRNKGNFPGRFSGRQFSNSRSEMNVSTLELGDSALYLCASSLERLTLSEQYFGPGTRLTVT.

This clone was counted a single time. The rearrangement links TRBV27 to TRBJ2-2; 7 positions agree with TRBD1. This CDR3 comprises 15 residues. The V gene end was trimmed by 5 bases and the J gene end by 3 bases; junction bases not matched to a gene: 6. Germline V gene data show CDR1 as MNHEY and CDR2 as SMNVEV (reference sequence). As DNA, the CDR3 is TGTGCCAGCAGTGGACGGACAGGACACACCGGGGAGCTGTTTTTT. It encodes CASSGRTGHTGELFF.

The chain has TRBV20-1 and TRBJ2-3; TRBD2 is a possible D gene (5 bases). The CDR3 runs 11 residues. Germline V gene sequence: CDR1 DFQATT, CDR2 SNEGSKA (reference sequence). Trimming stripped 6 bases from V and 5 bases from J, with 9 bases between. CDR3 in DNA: TGCAGTGCCACTAGTGAAGATACGCAGTATTTT. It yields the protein CSATSEDTQYF.

As DNA, the CDR3 is TGTGCTAGTGGTTTCACCCAAGCGGGGCTAAACAATGAGCAGTTCTTC. This codes for CASGFTQAGLNNEQFF. The chain carries TRBV12-5 and TRBJ2-1; the match to TRBD2 covers 7 bases. The CDR3 runs 16 residues. Germline values: CDR1 LGHNT, CDR2 FRNRAP. V was pared by 3 bases and J by 5 bases, with 10 bases of the junction left unmatched. Variable domain in full (rest from reference TRBV12-5 and TRBJ2-1): DARVTQTPRHKVTEMGQEVTMRCQPILGHNTVFWYRQTMMQGLELLAYFRNRAPLDDSGMPKDRFSAEMPDATLATLKIQPSEPRDSAVYFCASGFTQAGLNNEQFFGPGTRLTVL.

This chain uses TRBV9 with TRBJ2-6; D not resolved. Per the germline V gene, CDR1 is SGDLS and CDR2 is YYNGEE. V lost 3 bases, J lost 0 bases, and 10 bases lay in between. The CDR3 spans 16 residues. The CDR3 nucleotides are TGTGCCAGCAGCGCGGAAGGCTTCTCTGGGGCCAACGTCCTGACTTTC. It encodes CASSAEGFSGANVLTF. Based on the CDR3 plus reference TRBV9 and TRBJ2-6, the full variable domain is DSGVTQTPKHLITATGQRVTLRCSPRSGDLSVYWYQQSLDQGLQFLIQYYNGEERAKGNILERFSAQQFPDLHSELNLSSLELGDSALYFCASSAEGFSGANVLTFGAGSRLTVL.